The clone carrying this T cell receptor beta chain occurred many times. The target antigen is unknown. TCRdb redid the calling of the RT-PCR reads with MiXCR, one entry per CDR3 protein. The data contain under 550,000 distinct CDR3 sequences, 7.6% of them seen just once; the ten biggest clones take up roughly 13%. This sample stems from a study of response to subunit inactivated influenza vaccine. Study-wide findings and caveats: Authors suggested few new T cells are recruited by each seasonal influenza vaccination.

CDR3 length: 13 amino acids. The V gene lost 3 bases and the J gene lost 2 bases, with 5 bases spanning the gap. This chain links TRBV12-3 or TRBV12-4 with TRBJ2-1; D call uncertain. This TCR was recovered from a man aged 50-75 years who received an inactivated influenza vaccine. This specimen was PBMCs from blood, taken around 2 years after vaccination. The CDR3 loop is CASSFAAYNEQFF. The CDR3 nucleotides read TGTGCCAGCAGTTTCGCCGCCTACAATGAGCAGTTCTTC.